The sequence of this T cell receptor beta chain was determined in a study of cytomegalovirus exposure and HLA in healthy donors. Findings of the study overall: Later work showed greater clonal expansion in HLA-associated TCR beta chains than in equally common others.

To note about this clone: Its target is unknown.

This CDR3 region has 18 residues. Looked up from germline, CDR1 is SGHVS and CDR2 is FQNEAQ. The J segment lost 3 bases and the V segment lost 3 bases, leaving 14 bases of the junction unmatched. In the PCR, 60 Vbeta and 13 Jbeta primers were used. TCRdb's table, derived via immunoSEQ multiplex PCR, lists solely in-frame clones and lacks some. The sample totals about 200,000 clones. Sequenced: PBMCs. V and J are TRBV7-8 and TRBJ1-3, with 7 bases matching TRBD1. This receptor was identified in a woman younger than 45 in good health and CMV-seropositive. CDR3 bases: TGTGCCAGCAGCTTGACATTTTCGGCGACAGGGCATGGAAACACCATATATTTT. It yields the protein CASSLTFSATGHGNTIYF.